One and the same sample provided the 23 T cell receptor beta chains below, sequenced in a study of human T cells and chemical hapten exposure. TCRdb itself ran the RACE reads through MiXCR, one entry per CDR3 protein. The table shows some 100,000 distinct CDR3 sequences, with 9% to 9.5% occurring only once. The sample's time point: patch test 2, 6 weeks after DPC sensitization. The treatment: therapeutic diphenylcyclopropenone sensitization with weekly scalp DPC. The source was whole blood, collected in connection with sensitization to the hapten diphenylcyclopropenone (DPC). The receptors come from a woman aged 40 to 50 with alopecia areata. Some clones in this sample may be carry-over from other donors' samples.

This clonotype came up many times. The V call is TRBV20-1, the J call TRBJ1-5, with 7 bases aligning to TRBD1. The CDR3 length is 13 residues. Germline values: CDR1 DFQATT, CDR2 SNEGSKA (reference sequence). The CDR3 sequence: CSVQGVSNQPQHF. The CDR3 DNA reads as TGCAGCGTCCAGGGGGTAAGCAATCAGCCCCAGCATTTT.

The table lists this clonotype with a few counts. The chain is built from TRBV28 and TRBJ1-2; D is ambiguous. The germline CDR1 and CDR2 sequences are MDHEN and SYDVKM. The V end was cut by 8 bases, the J end by 3 bases, with 13 bases between. The CDR3 covers 13 residues. The CDR3 spells CASASHVDYGYTF. DNA for the CDR3: TGTGCCAGCGCCAGCCACGTCGACTATGGCTACACCTTC.

The J gene is TRBJ2-3, the V gene TRBV28; D is unresolved. Germline loops: CDR1 MDHEN, CDR2 SYDVKM. This CDR3 has 15 amino acids. Trimming took 3 bases from V and 5 from J, leaving 15 bases between them. CDR3 DNA: TGTGCCAGCAGTTTCCTCGCCAAGACCCGAGATACGCAGTATTTT. It codes for CASSFLAKTRDTQYF.

The genes are TRBV12-3 or TRBV12-4 and TRBJ2-3, with a possible D match to TRBD2 (6 bases). This CDR3 has 15 residues. With 1 base removed from V and 0 bases from J, the gap between germline ends came to 8 bases. CDR3 sequence: CASSLGTISTDTQYF. CDR3 DNA sequence: TGTGCCAGCAGTTTAGGGACTATCAGCACAGATACGCAGTATTTT.

The rearrangement uses TRBV2 and TRBJ2-1, with D possibly TRBD2 on 6 matching bases. CDR3 length: 12 residues. Germline lookup yields CDR1 SNHLY and CDR2 FYNNEI. The ends were cut back, 6 bases at V and 3 bases at J, with 6 bases in the middle. The CDR3 loop is CASRGGYNEQFF. Written as DNA, the CDR3 is TGTGCCAGCAGGGGGGGCTACAATGAGCAGTTCTTC.

The chain is built from TRBV29-1 and TRBJ1-2, with D tentatively TRBD1 (6 bases). CDR1 and CDR2 from the germline V gene are SQVTM and ANQGSEA. Trimming removed 3 bases from V and 1 base from J, with 15 bases in between. There are 15 residues in the CDR3. CDR3 in amino acids: CSVDTSGGGNYGYTF. CDR3 sequence (DNA): TGCAGCGTTGACACCAGCGGAGGGGGTAACTATGGCTACACCTTC.

Comments on this clonotype: A read error may explain this, as a much larger clone is one base away. This rearrangement joins TRBV29-1 to TRBJ2-5; 7 positions agree with TRBD2. V was clipped by 7 bases and J by 1 base; unmatched bases: 3. The CDR3 loop spans 12 amino acids. Germline V gene data show CDR1 as SQVTM and CDR2 as ANQGSEA. CDR3: CSGSGAQETQYF. Here the CDR3 DNA reads TGCAGCGGCAGCGGGGCCCAAGAGACCCAGTACTTC.

In its sample, this clonotype was seen once. The chain links TRBV7-8 to TRBJ1-2; D may be TRBD1 (6 bases). This CDR3 is built from 15 residues. Germline CDR1 and CDR2: SGHVS and FQNEAQ. With 5 bases removed from V and 2 bases from J, the gap between germline ends came to 15 bases. The CDR3 nucleotides read TGTGCCAGCAGCCCGCAGGGGCTCCTCAACTATGGCTACACCTTC. Translating gives CASSPQGLLNYGYTF. Full variable domain (remainder filled in from reference TRBV7-8 and TRBJ1-2): GAGVSQSPRYKVAKRGQDVALRCDPISGHVSLFWYQQALGQGPEFLTYFQNEAQLDKSGLPSDRFFAERPEGSVSTLKIQRTQQEDSAVYLCASSPQGLLNYGYTFGSGTRLTVV.

This chain connects TRBV4-2 to TRBJ2-2; 14 bases fit TRBD2. V was clipped by 4 bases and J by 0 bases; unmatched bases: 4. This CDR3 has 18 amino acids. Germline V CDR1 and CDR2: LGHNA, YNFKEQ. CDR3 nucleotides: TGTGCCAGCAGCCCCGGGACTAGCGGGGGTGCGAACACCGGGGAGCTGTTTTTT. It encodes CASSPGTSGGANTGELFF.

This clonotype has only a few counts. A read error may account for a junction end that differs from germline. The V and J genes are TRBV6-2 or TRBV6-3 and TRBJ2-7; 7 nucleotides line up with TRBD2. Germline V gene data show CDR1 as MNHEY and CDR2 as SVGEGT. This CDR3 spans 15 amino acids. The CDR3 protein is CASSYRAGVIYERYF. DNA for the CDR3: TGTGCCAGCAGTTATCGGGCGGGGGTAATCTACGAGCGGTACTTC.

This clonotype was picked up a small number of times. The chain recombines TRBV29-1 with TRBJ2-2; unclear D gene. In germline, CDR1 is SQVTM, CDR2 ANQGSEA. V dropped 0 bases and J dropped 3 bases, with 5 bases sitting between them. The CDR3 extends over 13 amino acids. CDR3 sequence: CSVEDPYTGELFF. The CDR3 DNA is TGCAGCGTTGAAGACCCCTACACCGGGGAGCTGTTTTTT.

V gene TRBV6-2 or TRBV6-3 combines with J gene TRBJ2-7; 7 nucleotides line up with TRBD1. J lost 10 bases, V lost 4 bases, and 4 bases had no gene match. This CDR3 has 11 residues. Germline lookup yields CDR1 MNHEY and CDR2 SVGEGT. For the CDR3, the DNA is TGTGCCAGCAGTTTCGGACAGGTTCAGTACTTC. Protein: CASSFGQVQYF.

This clonotype appeared a few times. This chain links TRBV18 with TRBJ2-3, with D uncertain. Germline-derived CDR1 and CDR2 are KGHSH and LQKENI. The CDR3 loop spans 15 amino acids. Trimming cost V 6 bases and J 5 bases, with 18 bases left between them. The CDR3 region is CASSSSPFLGDTQYF. CDR3 coding DNA: TGTGCCAGCTCGTCCAGTCCTTTCCTGGGAGATACGCAGTATTTT.

This clonotype was detected a few times. The chain employs TRBV6-2 or TRBV6-3 and TRBJ1-1, with 8 bases that match TRBD1. The germline V gene has CDR1 MNHEY and CDR2 SVGEGT. The CDR3 spans 15 residues. The V segment lost 4 bases and the J segment 1 base; nucleotides outside the gene matches: 5. CDR3 amino acids: CASSLARGRNTEAFF. The CDR3 DNA reads as TGTGCCAGCAGTTTGGCCAGGGGGCGGAACACTGAAGCTTTCTTT.

This clonotype has a count of ten or more. This rearrangement joins TRBV27 to TRBJ1-2, with D possibly TRBD1 on 6 matching bases. Trimming left V 6 bases short and J 0 bases short, with 14 bases between. CDR3 length: 15 amino acids. Germline V gives CDR1 MNHEY, CDR2 SMNVEV (reference sequence). As DNA, the CDR3 is TGTGCCAGCAGGAATACAGGGAGAACTAACTATGGCTACACCTTC. It is translated as CASRNTGRTNYGYTF.

The J gene is TRBJ2-7, the V gene TRBV7-2; D is possibly TRBD2 (5 bases). Trimming cost V 2 bases and J 9 bases, with 14 bases left between them. Germline V gene data show CDR1 as SGHTA and CDR2 as FQGNSA. This CDR3 contains 13 residues. The CDR3 is CASSLNPGGRQYF. Here the CDR3 DNA reads TGTGCCAGCAGCTTAAACCCCGGAGGAAGGCAGTACTTC.

This chain links TRBV6-2 or TRBV6-3 with TRBJ2-5, with 12 bases aligning to TRBD2. The ends lost 5 bases at V and 4 bases at J; junction bases unmatched: 5. Germline V gene data show CDR1 as MNHEY and CDR2 as SVGEGT. CDR3 size: 15 residues. CDR3 in DNA: TGTGCCAGCAGTCTAGCGGGGGGGCCCGGAGAGACCCAGTACTTC. Encoded protein: CASSLAGGPGETQYF.

This clonotype has a count of ten or more. The CDR3, as DNA: TGTGCCAGCTCACCAAGGGCGGGGGGGCTTCATAATGAGCAGTTCTTC. This translates into CASSPRAGGLHNEQFF. The chain combines TRBV18 with TRBJ2-1; 9 bases are shared with TRBD2. Germline V CDR1 and CDR2: KGHSH, LQKENI. The V and J ends lost 2 bases and 7 bases, in that order; junction bases with no gene match: 9. CDR3 length: 16 residues.

This clonotype was counted at least ten times. The chain joins TRBV12-3 or TRBV12-4 to TRBJ2-7, with 13 nucleotides matching TRBD2. This CDR3 contains 16 residues. V lost 5 bases and J lost 6; bases outside the gene matches: 10. DNA for the CDR3: TGTGCCAGCAGTCCCAACCCGGGACTAGCGGGGCGCGAGCAGTACTTC. This codes for CASSPNPGLAGREQYF.

This clonotype has at least ten counts. The chain joins TRBV20-1 to TRBJ2-7; TRBD2 aligns across 9 bases. Trimming at V came to 3 bases and at J to 0 bases, leaving 9 bases not matched to a gene. Germline CDR1 is DFQATT and CDR2 is SNEGSKA (reference sequence). The length of the CDR3 is 16 residues. The CDR3 coding sequence is TGCAGTGCTAGGCCGTTTAGCGGGGGCCTCTCCTACGAGCAGTACTTC. Translated: CSARPFSGGLSYEQYF.

CDR3 sequence (DNA): TGTGCCAGCAGCCCCCAGGGACAGGAGAGCTACGAGCAGTACTTC. This sequence encodes CASSPQGQESYEQYF. The chain employs TRBV7-8 and TRBJ2-7; 8 bases fit TRBD1. Germline CDR1 is SGHVS and CDR2 is FQNEAQ. The CDR3 spans 15 residues. The V gene end was trimmed by 5 bases and the J gene end by 3 bases; junction bases not matched to a gene: 9.

In this sample, this clonotype turned up once. Being one base from a much bigger clone, this may be a read error. J is TRBJ1-2 and V is TRBV6-1; a possible D gene is TRBD1 (6 bases). CDR1 MNHNS and CDR2 SASEGT come from the germline V gene. The CDR3 is 13 residues long. In DNA form, the CDR3 reads TGTGGCAGCAGCAAGGACAGTAACTATGGCTACACCTTC. Its translation: CGSSKDSNYGYTF.

The sample holds many counts of this clonotype. V gene TRBV18 combines with J gene TRBJ1-1, with 10 bases fitting TRBD1. CDR1 is KGHSH and CDR2 is LQKENI in the germline V gene. The CDR3 length is 15 residues. With V trimmed by 4 bases and J by 3 bases, 5 bases remained unmatched. CDR3 residues: CASSLRTGGYTEAFF. The CDR3 nucleotides read TGTGCCAGCTCACTCAGGACAGGGGGTTACACTGAAGCTTTCTTT.